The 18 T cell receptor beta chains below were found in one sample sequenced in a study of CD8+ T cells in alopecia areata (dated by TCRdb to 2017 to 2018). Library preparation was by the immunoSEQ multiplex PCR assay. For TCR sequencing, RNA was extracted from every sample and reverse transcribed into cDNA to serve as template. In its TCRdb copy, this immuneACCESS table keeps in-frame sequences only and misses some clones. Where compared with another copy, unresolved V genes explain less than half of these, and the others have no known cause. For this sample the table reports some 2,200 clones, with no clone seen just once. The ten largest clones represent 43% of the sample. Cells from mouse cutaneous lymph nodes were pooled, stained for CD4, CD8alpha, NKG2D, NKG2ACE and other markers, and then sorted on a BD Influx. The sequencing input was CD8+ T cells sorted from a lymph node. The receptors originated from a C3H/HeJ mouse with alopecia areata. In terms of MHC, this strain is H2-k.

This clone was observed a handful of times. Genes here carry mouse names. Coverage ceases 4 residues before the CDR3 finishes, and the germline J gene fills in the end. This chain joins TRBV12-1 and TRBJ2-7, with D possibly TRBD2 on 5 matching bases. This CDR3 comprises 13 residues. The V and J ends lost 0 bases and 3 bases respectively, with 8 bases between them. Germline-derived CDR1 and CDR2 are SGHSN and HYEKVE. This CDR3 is CASSLLGVYEQYF. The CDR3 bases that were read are TGTGCCAGCTCTCTCCTGGGCGTCTAT. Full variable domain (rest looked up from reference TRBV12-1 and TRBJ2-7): DSGVVQSPRHIIKEKGGRSVLTCIPISGHSNVVWYQQTLGKELKFLIQHYEKVERDKGFLPSRFSVQQFDDYHSEMNMSALELEDSAMYFCASSLLGVYEQYFGPGTRLTVL.

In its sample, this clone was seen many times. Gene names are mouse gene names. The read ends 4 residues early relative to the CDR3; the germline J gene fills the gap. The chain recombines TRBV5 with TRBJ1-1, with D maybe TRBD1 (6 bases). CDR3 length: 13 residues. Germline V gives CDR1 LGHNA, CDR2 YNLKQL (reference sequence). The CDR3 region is CASSQPGEAEVFF. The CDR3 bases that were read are TGTGCCAGCAGCCAACCAGGGGAGGCA.

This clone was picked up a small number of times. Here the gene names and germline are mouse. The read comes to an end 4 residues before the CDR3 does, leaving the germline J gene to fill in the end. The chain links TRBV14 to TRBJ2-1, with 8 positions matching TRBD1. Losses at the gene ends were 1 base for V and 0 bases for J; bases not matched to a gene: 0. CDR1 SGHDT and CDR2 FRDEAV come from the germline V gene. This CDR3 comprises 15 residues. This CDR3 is CASSFGQGNYAEQFF. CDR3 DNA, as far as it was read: TGTGCCAGCAGTTTCGGACAGGGTAACTATGCT. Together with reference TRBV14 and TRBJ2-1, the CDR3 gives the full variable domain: EAGVTQSPRYAVLQEGQAVSFWCDPISGHDTLYWYQQPRDQGPQLLVYFRDEAVIDNSQLPSDRFSAVRPKGTNSTLKIQSAKQGDTATYLCASSFGQGNYAEQFFGPGTRLTVL.

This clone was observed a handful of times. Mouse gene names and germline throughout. CDR3 sequence: CASGDAGGDNSPLYF. CDR3 DNA, as far as it was read: TGTGCCAGCGGTGATGCAGGAGGGGATAATTCGCCC. This chain uses TRBV13-2 with TRBJ1-6, with a possible D match to TRBD1 (5 bases). The read gets to within 3 residues of the CDR3 end, and the germline J gene fills in the rest. TRBJ1-6 is given ORF status, its function remaining uncertain. Trimming stripped 0 bases from V and 5 bases from J, with 9 bases between. The germline V gene has CDR1 NNHNN and CDR2 SYGAGS (reference sequence). CDR3 length: 15 residues.

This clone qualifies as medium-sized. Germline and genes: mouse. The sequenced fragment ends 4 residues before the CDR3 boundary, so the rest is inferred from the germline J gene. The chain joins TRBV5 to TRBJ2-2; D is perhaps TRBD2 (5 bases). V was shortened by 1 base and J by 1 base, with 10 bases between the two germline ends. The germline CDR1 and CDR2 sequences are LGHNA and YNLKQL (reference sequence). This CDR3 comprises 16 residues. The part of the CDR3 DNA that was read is TGTGCCAGCAGCCAAGGGCTGGGAAAAAACACCGGG. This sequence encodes CASSQGLGKNTG. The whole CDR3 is CASSQGLGKNTGQLYF.

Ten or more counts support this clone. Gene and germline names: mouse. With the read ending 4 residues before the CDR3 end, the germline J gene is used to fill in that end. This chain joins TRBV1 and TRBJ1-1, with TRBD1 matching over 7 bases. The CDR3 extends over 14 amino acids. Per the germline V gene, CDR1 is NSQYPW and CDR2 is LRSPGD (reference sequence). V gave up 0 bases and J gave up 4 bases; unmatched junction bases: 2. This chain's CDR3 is CTCSADRQGTEVFF. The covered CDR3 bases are TGCACCTGCAGTGCAGATCGACAGGGCACA.

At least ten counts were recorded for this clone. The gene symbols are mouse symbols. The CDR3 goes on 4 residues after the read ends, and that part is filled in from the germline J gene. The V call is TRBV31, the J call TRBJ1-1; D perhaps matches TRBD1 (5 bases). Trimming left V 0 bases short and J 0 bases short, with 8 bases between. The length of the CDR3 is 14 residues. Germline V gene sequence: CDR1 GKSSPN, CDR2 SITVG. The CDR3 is CAWSLDSANTEVFF. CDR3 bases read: TGTGCCTGGAGTCTAGACAGCGCAAACACA.

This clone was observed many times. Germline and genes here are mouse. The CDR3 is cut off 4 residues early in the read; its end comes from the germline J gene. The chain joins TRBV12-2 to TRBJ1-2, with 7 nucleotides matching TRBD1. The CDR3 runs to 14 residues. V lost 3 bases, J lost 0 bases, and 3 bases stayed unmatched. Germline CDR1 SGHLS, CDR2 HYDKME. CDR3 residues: CASSSDRANSDYTF. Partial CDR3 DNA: TGTGCCAGCTCTTCCGACAGGGCAAACTCC.

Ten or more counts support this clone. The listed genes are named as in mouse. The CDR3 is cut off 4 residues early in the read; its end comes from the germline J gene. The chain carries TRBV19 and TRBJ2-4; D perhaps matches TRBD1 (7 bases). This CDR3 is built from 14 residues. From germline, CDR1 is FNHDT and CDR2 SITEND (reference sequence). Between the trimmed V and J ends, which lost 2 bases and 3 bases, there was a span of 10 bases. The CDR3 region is CASSIGGQQNTLYF. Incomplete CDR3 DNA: TGTGCCAGCAGTATTGGGGGACAGCAAAAC.

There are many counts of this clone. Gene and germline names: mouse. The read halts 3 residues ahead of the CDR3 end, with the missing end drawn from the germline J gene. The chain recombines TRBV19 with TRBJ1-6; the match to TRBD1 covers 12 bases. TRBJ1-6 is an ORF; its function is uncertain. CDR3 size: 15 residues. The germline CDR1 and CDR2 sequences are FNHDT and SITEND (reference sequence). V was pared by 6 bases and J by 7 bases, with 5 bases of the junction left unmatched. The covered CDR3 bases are TGTGCCAGCAACCGGGACAGGGGGCTGAATTCGCCC. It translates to CASNRDRGLNSP. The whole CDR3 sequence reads CASNRDRGLNSPLYF.

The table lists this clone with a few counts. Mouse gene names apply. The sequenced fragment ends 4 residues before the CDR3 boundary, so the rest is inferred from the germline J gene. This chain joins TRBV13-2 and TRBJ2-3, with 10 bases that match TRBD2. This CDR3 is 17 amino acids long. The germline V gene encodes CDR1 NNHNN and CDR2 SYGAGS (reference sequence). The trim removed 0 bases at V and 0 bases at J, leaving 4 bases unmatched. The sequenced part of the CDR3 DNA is TGTGCCAGCGGTGATGCAAGGACTGGGGGTAGTGCAGAA. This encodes CASGDARTGGSAE. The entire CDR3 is CASGDARTGGSAETLYF.

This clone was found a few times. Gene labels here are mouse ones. The CDR3 sequence: CTCSPRTKINQDTQYF. The CDR3 DNA, read in part, is TGCACCTGCAGTCCCCGGACAAAAATTAACCAAGAC. V is TRBV1 and J is TRBJ2-5; D possibly corresponds to TRBD1 (5 bases). The sequence runs out 4 residues before the end of the CDR3; the remainder is reconstructed from the germline J gene. Germline V gene data show CDR1 as NSQYPW and CDR2 as LRSPGD (reference sequence). CDR3 size: 16 residues. V was pared by 5 bases and J by 0 bases, with 15 bases between.

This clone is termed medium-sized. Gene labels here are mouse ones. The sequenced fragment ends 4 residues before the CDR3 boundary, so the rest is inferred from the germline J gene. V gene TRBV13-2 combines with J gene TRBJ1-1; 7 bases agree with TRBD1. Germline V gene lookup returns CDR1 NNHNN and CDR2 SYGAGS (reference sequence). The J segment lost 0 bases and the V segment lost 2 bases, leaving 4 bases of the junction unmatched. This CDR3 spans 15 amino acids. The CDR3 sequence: CASGEPGTANTEVFF. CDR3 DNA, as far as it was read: TGTGCCAGCGGTGAGCCGGGGACAGCAAACACA.

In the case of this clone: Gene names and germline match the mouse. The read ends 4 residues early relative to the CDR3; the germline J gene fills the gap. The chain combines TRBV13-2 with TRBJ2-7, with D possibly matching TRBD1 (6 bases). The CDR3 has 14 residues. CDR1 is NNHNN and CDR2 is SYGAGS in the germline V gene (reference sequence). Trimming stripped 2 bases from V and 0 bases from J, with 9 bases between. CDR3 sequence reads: CASGDDRSSYEQYF. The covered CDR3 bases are TGTGCCAGCGGTGACGACAGGAGCTCCTAT.

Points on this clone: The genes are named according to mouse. The CDR3 DNA, read in part, is TGTGCCAGCAGTGAGAGGGGTTATGCT. This codes for CASSERGYA. The entire CDR3 is CASSERGYAEQFF. The J gene is TRBJ2-1, the V gene TRBV13-3; perhaps TRBD1 as D (5 bases). The read ends 4 residues before the CDR3 terminus; that terminus is restored from the germline J gene. The CDR3 covers 13 residues. The germline V gene encodes CDR1 NNHDY and CDR2 SYVADS. V was clipped by 2 bases and J by 4 bases, with 7 bases between them.

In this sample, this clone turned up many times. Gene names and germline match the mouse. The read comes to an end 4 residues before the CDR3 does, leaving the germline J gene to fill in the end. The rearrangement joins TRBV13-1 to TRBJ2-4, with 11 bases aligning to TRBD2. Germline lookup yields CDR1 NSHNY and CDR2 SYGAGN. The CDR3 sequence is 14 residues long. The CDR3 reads CASSGTGGPNTLYF. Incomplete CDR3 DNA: TGTGCCAGCAGTGGGACTGGGGGGCCAAAC.

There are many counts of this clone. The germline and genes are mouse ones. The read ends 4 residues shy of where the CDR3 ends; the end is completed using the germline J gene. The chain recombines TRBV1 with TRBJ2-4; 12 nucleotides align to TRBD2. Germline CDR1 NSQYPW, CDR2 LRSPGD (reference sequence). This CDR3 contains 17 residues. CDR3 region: CTCSAPRDWGAENTLYF. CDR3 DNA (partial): TGCACCTGCAGTGCCCCCCGGGACTGGGGGGCCGAGAAC.

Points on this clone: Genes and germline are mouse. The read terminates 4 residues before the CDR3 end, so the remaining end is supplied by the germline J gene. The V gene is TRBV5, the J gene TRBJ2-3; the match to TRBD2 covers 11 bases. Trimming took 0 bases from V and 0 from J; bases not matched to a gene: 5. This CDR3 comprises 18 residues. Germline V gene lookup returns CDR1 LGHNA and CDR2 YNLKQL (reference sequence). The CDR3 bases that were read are TGTGCCAGCAGCCAAGAGGGGGACTGGGGGCTTAGTGCAGAA. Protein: CASSQEGDWGLSAE. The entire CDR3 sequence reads CASSQEGDWGLSAETLYF.